One sample yielded the 2 T cell receptor beta chains listed below, sequenced in a study of blood T cell repertoires in COVID-19. The data were produced by immunoSEQ multiplex PCR, yet TCRdb's version contains in-frame clones alone and is incomplete. The data hold roughly 430,000 clones, with 70% to 90% observed a single time. Specimen: PBMCs or T cells enriched from blood (not recorded which). All receptors derive from a woman in her 40s with acute COVID-19.

The rearrangement uses TRBV7-6 and TRBJ1-2; D is unclear. V was trimmed by 2 bases and J by 4 bases, leaving 5 bases between them. Per the germline V gene, CDR1 is SGHVS and CDR2 is FNYEAQ. CDR3 length equals 12 residues. CDR3 amino acids: CASSLNGYGYTF. Written as DNA, the CDR3 is TGTGCCAGCAGCTTAAACGGCTATGGCTACACCTTC.

The gene calls are TRBV10-2 and TRBJ1-1, with 7 bases fitting TRBD1. Trimming at V came to 7 bases and at J to 3 bases, leaving 5 bases not matched to a gene. The germline gives CDR1 WSHSY, CDR2 SAAADI. The CDR3 extends over 13 amino acids. DNA for the CDR3: TGCGCCAGCATTCCACAGGGGTACACTGAAGCTTTCTTT. This encodes CASIPQGYTEAFF.